The clone carrying this TCR beta chain has only a few counts. Its antigen is as yet unknown. The time point was: baseline pretreatment blood. The treatment denotes: 15 Gy SBRT to primary tumor, nephrectomy 4 weeks later. The sample is drawn from a study of radiation and T cells in renal cell carcinoma. Sequenced by immunoSEQ multiplex PCR; TCRdb stores in-frame clones only, minus some. The sample gives 140,000 to 150,000 clones, 88% of which show up once; 4.1% is in the top ten. Study-wide findings and caveats: In blood, top tumor clones expanded by 2 weeks, shrinking by 4.

V was shortened by 6 bases and J by 7 bases, with 13 bases between the two germline ends. The CDR3 extends over 13 amino acids. Germline V gene data show CDR1 as LNHDA and CDR2 as SQIVND (reference sequence). The specimen comprised blood, sampled from a patient whose treatment included radiotherapy and nephrectomy. J is TRBJ1-5 and V is TRBV19; perhaps TRBD1 as D (5 bases). This receptor was obtained from a woman between 65 and 79 years old with renal cell carcinoma. The CDR3 here is CASSRLQGQPQHF. CDR3 coding DNA: TGTGCCAGTAGCAGACTCCAGGGACAGCCCCAGCATTTT.